Following are 19 T cell receptor beta chains from one sample sequenced in a study of blood T cell repertoires in COVID-19. The table came from immunoSEQ multiplex PCR; TCRdb's copy has only in-frame clones and leaves some out. Altogether 250,000 to 300,000 clones are present, 88% being singletons, with the ten largest covering roughly 7%. The sequenced sample consisted of peripheral blood. The receptors shown here come from a young woman who had recovered from COVID-19.

The J gene is TRBJ2-1, the V gene TRBV6-5; 10 nucleotides align to TRBD1. Per the germline V gene, CDR1 is MNHEY and CDR2 is SVGAGI. The trim removed 5 bases at V and 5 bases at J, leaving 6 bases unmatched. The CDR3 spans 15 residues. CDR3 sequence (DNA): TGTGCCAGCAGTCCGGACAGGGGGTATCACAATGAGCAGTTCTTC. Its translation: CASSPDRGYHNEQFF.

The chain couples TRBV28 to TRBJ1-2; D gene uncertain. Germline CDR1 MDHEN, CDR2 SYDVKM. Trimming pared 3 bases from V and 6 bases from J, leaving 14 bases between. The CDR3 is made up of 14 amino acids. The CDR3 DNA reads as TGTGCCAGCAGTTTGGTCTCGGTCTACGATGGCTACACCTTC. Translated, it gives CASSLVSVYDGYTF.

V is TRBV9 and J is TRBJ1-6; D not resolved. CDR3 length: 15 amino acids. Germline loops: CDR1 SGDLS, CDR2 YYNGEE. Trimming took 3 bases from V and 0 from J, leaving 7 bases between them. CDR3 DNA sequence: TGTGCCAGCAGCGAAGAGGGCTCCTATAATTCACCCCTCCACTTT. Translated, it gives CASSEEGSYNSPLHF.

The V and J genes are TRBV4-2 and TRBJ2-1, with 10 nucleotides matching TRBD2. Trimming removed 0 bases from V and 0 bases from J; junction bases left unmatched: 5. The CDR3 is 18 amino acids. Germline loops: CDR1 LGHNA, CDR2 YNFKEQ. CDR3 region: CASSQDLLAGASYNEQFF. Here the CDR3 DNA reads TGTGCCAGCAGCCAAGATCTCCTAGCGGGGGCCTCCTACAATGAGCAGTTCTTC.

The chain combines TRBV7-9 with TRBJ2-5; TRBD1 agrees at 12 bases. The CDR3 is 17 amino acids. V was pared by 1 base and J by 3 bases, with 6 bases of the junction left unmatched. From germline, CDR1 is SEHNR and CDR2 FQNEAQ (reference sequence). CDR3 region: CASSLGVGTGGEETQYF. CDR3 in DNA: TGTGCCAGCAGCTTAGGGGTCGGGACAGGGGGCGAAGAGACCCAGTACTTC.

The chain employs TRBV7-2 and TRBJ2-3; TRBD2 is a possible D gene (6 bases). Deletions cut 2 bases from V and 6 bases from J, with 9 bases between. The CDR3 contains 13 residues. Germline-derived CDR1 and CDR2 are SGHTA and FQGNSA. Here the CDR3 DNA reads TGTGCCAGCAGCTTACGGCTAGCGGATACGCAGTATTTT. It specifies CASSLRLADTQYF.

The chain recombines TRBV6-5 with TRBJ2-1, with 8 bases identical to TRBD2. The germline gives CDR1 MNHEY, CDR2 SVGAGI. V trimming: 5 bases; J trimming: 7 bases; junction bases outside the gene matches: 10. This CDR3 is built from 15 residues. CDR3 region: CASSQMLAGKNEQFF. The CDR3 region has the DNA TGTGCCAGCAGTCAAATGCTAGCGGGTAAAAATGAGCAGTTCTTC.

This chain uses TRBV7-3 with TRBJ2-1; TRBD1 aligns across 8 bases. The CDR3 loop spans 16 amino acids. V gave up 6 bases and J gave up 7 bases; unmatched junction bases: 14. Germline loops: CDR1 SGHTA, CDR2 FQGTGA. CDR3 amino acids: CASSPAGQGARNEQFF. The DNA of the CDR3 is TGTGCCAGCAGTCCAGCAGGGCAGGGGGCAAGGAATGAGCAGTTCTTC.

The chain uses TRBV5-6 and TRBJ1-2, with unresolved D. In germline, CDR1 is SGHDT, CDR2 YYEEEE. Trimming took off 4 bases at V and 8 bases at J, with 24 bases between the two ends. The CDR3 consists of 16 residues. In DNA, the CDR3 is TGTGCCAGCAGCCCCCAAGGCGGGGATTTCCTACCAGGCTACACCTTC. Protein product: CASSPQGGDFLPGYTF.

J is TRBJ1-1 and V is TRBV11-1; no clear D. The CDR3 consists of 16 residues. Germline CDR1 is SGHAT and CDR2 is FQDESV (reference sequence). The V end was cut by 2 bases, the J end by 5 bases, with 18 bases between. CDR3 region: CASSLMYGENATEAFF. The CDR3 nucleotides are TGTGCCAGCAGCTTAATGTATGGAGAGAATGCAACTGAAGCTTTCTTT.

This rearrangement joins TRBV11-2 to TRBJ1-1; TRBD1 aligns across 8 bases. V lost 5 bases to trimming and J lost 3 bases; unmatched junction nucleotides: 5. There are 14 residues in the CDR3. Germline V CDR1 and CDR2: SGHAT, FQNNGV. CDR3 region: CASSQGARDTEAFF. CDR3 DNA sequence: TGTGCCAGCAGCCAGGGGGCTAGGGACACTGAAGCTTTCTTT.

The genes are TRBV7-8 and TRBJ2-7; D possibly corresponds to TRBD1 (5 bases). The CDR3 sequence is 15 residues long. The germline V gene encodes CDR1 SGHVS and CDR2 FQNEAQ. V was trimmed by 7 bases and J by 2 bases, leaving 18 bases between them. The CDR3 DNA is TGTGCCAGCAAACGCCTCGGCCAGGGTCCCTACGAGCAGTACTTC. Residues: CASKRLGQGPYEQYF.

This clone was detected only once. This sequence joins TRBV7-2 and TRBJ1-4; 10 nucleotides agree with TRBD1. The ends lost 5 bases at V and 6 bases at J; junction bases unmatched: 9. This CDR3 is built from 16 residues. Per germline, CDR1 SGHTA and CDR2 FQGNSA. CDR3 region: CASSPGLGTGDEKLFF. Written as DNA, the CDR3 is TGTGCCAGCAGCCCTGGCCTGGGGACAGGGGATGAAAAACTGTTTTTT. Using reference TRBV7-2 and TRBJ1-4 for the parts outside the CDR3, the full variable domain is GAGVSQSPSNKVTEKGKDVELRCDPISGHTALYWYRQSLGQGLEFLIYFQGNSAPDKSGLPSDRFSAERTGGSVSTLTIQRTQQEDSAVYLCASSPGLGTGDEKLFFGSGTQLSVL.

V usage is TRBV7-2 and J usage is TRBJ1-1; D may be TRBD1 (6 bases). CDR1 is SGHTA and CDR2 is FQGNSA in the germline V gene. The CDR3 length is 15 residues. Trimming took 0 bases from V and 5 from J, leaving 13 bases between them. The CDR3 DNA reads as TGTGCCAGCAGCTTAGCCACAGGGTCAGGGACTGAAGCTTTCTTT. It encodes CASSLATGSGTEAFF.

The genes are TRBV27 and TRBJ2-3, with 11 bases matching TRBD1. This CDR3 is 18 amino acids long. Germline lookup yields CDR1 MNHEY and CDR2 SMNVEV (reference sequence). Unmatched junction bases numbered 10, after V lost 5 bases and J lost 0 bases. In DNA form, the CDR3 reads TGTGCCAGCAGTCCCCGGGACAGGGGGTTAATTAGCACAGATACGCAGTATTTT. Residues: CASSPRDRGLISTDTQYF.

The chain uses TRBV27 and TRBJ2-7, with 10 bases matching TRBD1. From germline, CDR1 is MNHEY and CDR2 SMNVEV (reference sequence). This CDR3 contains 13 residues. V shed 6 bases and J 3 bases; nucleotides not matched to a gene: 2. CDR3 nucleotides: TGTGCCAGCAGCCGGACAGGGGGCTACGAGCAGTACTTC. Encoded protein: CASSRTGGYEQYF.

The chain employs TRBV7-8 and TRBJ1-1, with D possibly matching TRBD1 (6 bases). This CDR3 spans 14 amino acids. Germline V CDR1 and CDR2: SGHVS, FQNEAQ. Trimming left V 2 bases short and J 5 bases short, with 12 bases between. CDR3 in DNA: TGTGCCAGCAGCTTAACCAGGGGAGGGACTGAAGCTTTCTTT. This codes for CASSLTRGGTEAFF.

The J gene is TRBJ2-1, the V gene TRBV27, with 11 bases matching TRBD1. Germline CDR1 MNHEY, CDR2 SMNVEV (reference sequence). Trimming removed 7 bases from V and 7 bases from J; junction bases left unmatched: 9. The CDR3 loop spans 15 amino acids. The CDR3 is CASTAGTGGGNEQFF. The CDR3 DNA follows: TGTGCCAGCACCGCCGGGACAGGGGGAGGAAATGAGCAGTTCTTC.

The V call is TRBV6-1, the J call TRBJ1-2, with 8 bases aligning to TRBD1. CDR1 and CDR2 from the germline V gene are MNHNS and SASEGT. This CDR3 region has 15 residues. Germline trimming cut 2 bases from V and 2 bases from J; bases unmatched to any gene: 4. The CDR3 is CASSERQGANYGYTF. The CDR3 DNA reads TGTGCCAGCAGTGAAAGGCAGGGGGCCAACTATGGCTACACCTTC.